The 15 T cell receptor beta chains in this list originate from one sample, sequenced in a study of shared clonotypes between healthy human individuals. Naive CD8 cells lacked CD45RO and underwent positive selection for CCR7, leaving out terminally differentiated effector memory CD45RA+ cells. Here immunoSEQ multiplex PCR was the method, and the copy in TCRdb shows in-frame clones only, minus some. Here the sample spans approximately 1.9 million clones, approximately 92% being singletons. The sequenced material came from naive CD8+ T cells from PBMCs. The receptors originated from a man aged 18 to 29 in good health. Some clones in this sample may be carry-over from other donors' samples.

This sequence joins TRBV27 and TRBJ1-5; D remains unclear. Deletions cut 2 bases from V and 9 bases from J, with 14 bases between. This CDR3 contains 14 residues. CDR1 is MNHEY, CDR2 SMNVEV, per germline (reference sequence). CDR3 sequence: CASSLLASDWPQHF. For the CDR3, the DNA is TGTGCCAGCAGTTTACTCGCCTCAGACTGGCCCCAGCATTTT.

This chain connects TRBV9 to TRBJ2-3; a possible D gene is TRBD2 (5 bases). Germline values: CDR1 SGDLS, CDR2 YYNGEE. The V and J ends lost 4 bases and 4 bases respectively, with 16 bases between them. This CDR3 comprises 15 residues. The CDR3 bases are TGTGCCAGCAGCCCGGCAGAGGGTGCATCAGATACGCAGTATTTT. Residues: CASSPAEGASDTQYF.

The rearrangement joins TRBV7-6 to TRBJ2-7; tentatively, D is TRBD1 (5 bases). The CDR3 totals 15 residues. Trimming took off 4 bases at V and 2 bases at J, with 15 bases between the two ends. The germline V gene has CDR1 SGHVS and CDR2 FNYEAQ. The CDR3 sequence: CASSSADSFTYEQYF. The CDR3 region has the DNA TGTGCCAGCAGCTCCGCCGACAGTTTTACCTACGAGCAGTACTTC.

Regarding this clone: The sample holds other DNA sequences that translate to the same CDR3. V gene TRBV7-6 combines with J gene TRBJ1-3; 7 nucleotides align to TRBD1. The CDR3 runs 15 residues. The germline V gene has CDR1 SGHVS and CDR2 FNYEAQ. V was pared by 5 bases and J by 0 bases, with 4 bases of the junction left unmatched. CDR3: CASSPDRSSGNTIYF. The CDR3 DNA follows: TGTGCCAGCAGCCCGGACAGGTCCTCTGGAAACACCATATATTTT. The full variable domain, with the rest looked up from reference TRBV7-6 and TRBJ1-3, is GAGVSQSPRYKVTKRGQDVALRCDPISGHVSLYWYRQALGQGPEFLTYFNYEAQQDKSGLPNDRFSAERPEGSISTLTIQRTEQRDSAMYRCASSPDRSSGNTIYFGEGSWLTVV.

This chain links TRBV7-8 with TRBJ2-7; D may match TRBD1 or TRBD2 (5 bases each). The CDR3 runs to 16 residues. V was shortened by 1 base and J by 3 bases, with 16 bases between the two germline ends. Germline CDR1 reads SGHVS; CDR2 reads FQNEAQ. In nucleotides, the CDR3 is TGTGCCAGCAGCTTAGGGGACCCACCACCCCACTACGAGCAGTACTTC. This codes for CASSLGDPPPHYEQYF.

The chain recombines TRBV27 with TRBJ2-1; 7 positions agree with TRBD2. Germline V gene lookup returns CDR1 MNHEY and CDR2 SMNVEV (reference sequence). The CDR3 is made up of 15 amino acids. After removal of 1 base from V and 5 bases from J, the junction contained 5 bases not matched to a gene. The CDR3 DNA is TGTGCCAGCAGTTTATATGGGACTATGGACAATGAGCAGTTCTTC. This sequence encodes CASSLYGTMDNEQFF.

V is TRBV6-6 and J is TRBJ1-5; perhaps TRBD1 as D (6 bases). V lost 6 bases, J lost 2 bases, and 14 bases lay in between. Germline CDR1 MNHNY, CDR2 SVGAGI (reference sequence). This CDR3 has 15 amino acids. The CDR3: CASSPDSGGNQPQHF. In DNA form, the CDR3 reads TGTGCCAGCAGCCCGGACAGTGGAGGCAATCAGCCCCAGCATTTT.

The rearrangement uses TRBV27 and TRBJ2-6; no clear D. From germline, CDR1 is MNHEY and CDR2 SMNVEV (reference sequence). Trimming took 5 bases from V and 2 from J, leaving 13 bases between them. The CDR3 is made up of 16 amino acids. CDR3 residues: CASSPDKSPGANVLTF. In DNA form, the CDR3 reads TGTGCCAGCAGTCCCGACAAATCCCCTGGGGCCAACGTCCTGACTTTC.

The chain couples TRBV5-6 to TRBJ2-5; 7 bases map to TRBD2. The V and J ends lost 4 bases and 1 base, in that order; junction bases with no gene match: 10. The CDR3 covers 16 residues. Germline V gene lookup returns CDR1 SGHDT and CDR2 YYEEEE. CDR3 sequence (DNA): TGTGCCAGCAGCCCCTGGGGGGGTAGGGCCCAAGAGACCCAGTACTTC. Translated, it gives CASSPWGGRAQETQYF.

This chain links TRBV14 with TRBJ1-4; no firm D call. The CDR3 loop spans 15 amino acids. The V end lost 1 base, the J end lost 4 bases, and 10 bases lay between the germline ends. Germline CDR1 reads SGHDN; CDR2 reads FVKESK. The CDR3 is CASSQGHGYNEKLFF. CDR3 nucleotide sequence: TGTGCCAGCAGCCAAGGTCACGGATATAATGAAAAACTGTTTTTT.

V and J are TRBV27 and TRBJ1-1; D is uncertain. V lost 0 bases and J 7 bases, leaving 9 bases between the germline ends. CDR1 is MNHEY and CDR2 is SMNVEV in the germline V gene (reference sequence). The CDR3 contains 13 residues. Written as DNA, the CDR3 is TGTGCCAGCAGTTTATCGAGAGTTGATGAAGCTTTCTTT. Protein sequence: CASSLSRVDEAFF.

The chain has TRBV2 and TRBJ1-4; 11 nucleotides align to TRBD1. There are 18 residues in the CDR3. Germline loops: CDR1 SNHLY, CDR2 FYNNEI. With V trimmed by 6 bases and J by 0 bases, 9 bases remained unmatched. CDR3 protein: CASRADRGPYATNEKLFF. The CDR3, as DNA: TGTGCCAGCAGGGCGGACAGGGGGCCGTACGCAACTAATGAAAAACTGTTTTTT.

The V call is TRBV13, the J call TRBJ2-5; D might be TRBD2 (6 bases). This CDR3 is 14 amino acids long. V was clipped by 5 bases and J by 6 bases, with 16 bases between them. CDR1 is PRHDT, CDR2 FYEKMQ, per germline (reference sequence). CDR3 nucleotides: TGTGCCAGCAGCCCTGAAGGGACTGTAAAGACCCAGTACTTC. It is translated as CASSPEGTVKTQYF.

Of note for this clone: Other DNA sequences from this sample encode an identical CDR3 as well. The V gene is TRBV9, the J gene TRBJ2-4; 7 positions match TRBD2. V lost 0 bases, J lost 1 base, and 4 bases stayed unmatched. Germline assignment: CDR1 SGDLS and CDR2 YYNGEE. The CDR3 sequence is 16 residues long. The CDR3 here is CASSVGGGSAKNIQYF. Written as DNA, the CDR3 is TGTGCCAGCAGCGTAGGGGGAGGGTCGGCCAAAAACATTCAGTACTTC.

The J gene is TRBJ1-5, the V gene TRBV11-2, with D unresolved. The CDR3 is made up of 13 amino acids. V gave up 5 bases and J gave up 3 bases, with 8 bases separating them. Germline V gene sequence: CDR1 SGHAT, CDR2 FQNNGV. The CDR3 DNA reads TGTGCCAGCAGCCAAGACACCAATCAGCCCCAGCATTTT. Translation gives CASSQDTNQPQHF.